This is a list of T cell receptor beta chains from one sample in a study of shared clonotypes between healthy human individuals. Sequencing was performed with immunoSEQ multiplex PCR; in TCRdb, only in-frame clones are kept and a portion is missing. The profile shows a few million clones, approximately 90% of them singletons. The sample comprised naive CD4+ T cells sorted from blood. The receptors stem from a man aged 18 to 30 in good health. CDR3s include the opening cysteine and the closing phenylalanine or tryptophan. The D gene is left open where the match is weak. Size values are once, few and many counts, or a class for expanded clones, and some rows have none.

TRBV9	TRBD2	NA	TRBJ2-1	TGTGCCAGCAGCGTAGGGACTAGCCATGAGCAGTTCTTC	CASSVGTSHEQFF
TRBV19	NA	NA	TRBJ2-2	TGTGCCGTGAGGAGGCCCACCGGGGAGCTGTTTTTT	CAVRRPTGELFF
TRBV7-3	TRBD2	NA	TRBJ2-1	TGTGCCAGCAGCTTAACTGGGGGGGTAGAGAATGAGCAGTTCTTC	CASSLTGGVENEQFF
TRBV7-2	TRBD1	NA	TRBJ1-1	TGTGCCAGCAGCTTAATAGGACAGGGTGAAGCTTTCTTT	CASSLIGQGEAFF
TRBV11-2	NA	NA	TRBJ1-4	TGTGCCAGCAGCTTAGTCTTGGGGAGTGAAAAACTGTTTTTT	CASSLVLGSEKLFF
TRBV5-1	TRBD1	NA	TRBJ1-2	TGCGCCAGCAGCGCAGGGGGCCTTAACTATGGCTACACCTTC	CASSAGGLNYGYTF
TRBV6-1	NA	NA	TRBJ2-3	TGTGCCAGCAGTTCGGTGGGCTACGATACGCAGTATTTT	CASSSVGYDTQYF
TRBV7-9	TRBD1	NA	TRBJ1-4	TGTGCCAGCAGCCCCATCGGGACAGGGGCTTTACGGCTGTTTTTT	CASSPIGTGALRLFF
TRBV19	TRBD1	NA	TRBJ2-5	TGTGCCAGTAGAGACAGGGGTCAAGAGACCCAGTACTTC	CASRDRGQETQYF
TRBV30	NA	NA	TRBJ2-1	TGTGCCGGCTCCACGGACAATGAGCAGTTCTTC	CAGSTDNEQFF
TRBV30	TRBD2	NA	TRBJ2-3	TGTGCCTGGAGGGCAGCGGGGGGCACAGATACGCAGTATTTT	CAWRAAGGTDTQYF
TRBV4-3	TRBD2	NA	TRBJ2-1	TGCGCCAGCAGCCCTTCCACAGGTGGGAGGGTCAATGAGCAGTTCTTC	CASSPSTGGRVNEQFF
TRBV25-1	NA	NA	TRBJ1-5	TGTGCCAGCAGTGGCGTGGGGAGTAGCAATCAGCCCCAGCATTTT	CASSGVGSSNQPQHF
TRBV5-6	NA	NA	TRBJ2-7	TGTGCCAGCAGCGGCGGGACTCCCACCTACGAGCAGTACTTC	CASSGGTPTYEQYF
TRBV6-4	NA	once	TRBJ1-1	TGTGCCAGCAGAACTGACAGGAAGGGTACGATGAACACTGAAGCTTTCTTT	CASRTDRKGTMNTEAFF
TRBV6-6	NA	once	TRBJ1-5	TGTGCCAGCAGTTATCCTAGCAATCAGCCCCAGCATTTT	CASSYPSNQPQHF
TRBV2	NA	NA	TRBJ2-3	TGTGCCAGCAGTGACAACTCAGATACGCAGTATTTT	CASSDNSDTQYF
TRBV7-2	NA	NA	TRBJ1-2	TGTGCCAGCAGCCCTGGCGTGGGTACTAACTATGGCTACACCTTC	CASSPGVGTNYGYTF
TRBV30	TRBD2	NA	TRBJ2-3	TGTGCCTGGAGTGGCGGGAGTACAGATACGCAGTATTTT	CAWSGGSTDTQYF
TRBV6-6	TRBD1	NA	TRBJ1-5	TGTGCCAGCAGTTACTTCTCAGGGGGCATCAATCAGCCCCAGCATTTT	CASSYFSGGINQPQHF
TRBV9	NA	NA	TRBJ2-7	TGTGCCAGCAGCGTAGTGGACAGTGCCTCCTACGAGCAGTACTTC	CASSVVDSASYEQYF
TRBV29-1	NA	NA	TRBJ2-5	TGCAGCGTTGAGCCACGGTGGGGCCAAGAGACCCAGTACTTC	CSVEPRWGQETQYF
TRBV18	NA	NA	TRBJ1-1	TGTGCCAGCACCCTCAGAGACAGGATGAACACTGAAGCTTTCTTT	CASTLRDRMNTEAFF
TRBV7-2	TRBD2	NA	TRBJ2-2	TGTGCCAGCAGCTTGGGACTAGCGGGGGTAGGCACCGGGGAGCTGTTTTTT	CASSLGLAGVGTGELFF
TRBV27	TRBD1	NA	TRBJ1-4	TGTGCCAGCAGTCCCACCGGGACAGTCAATCGGAAACTGTTTTTT	CASSPTGTVNRKLFF
TRBV10-3	NA	NA	TRBJ2-7	TGTGCCAGTGCCGGCGGGGCGACGGGCTACGAGCAGTACTTC	CASAGGATGYEQYF
TRBV14	TRBD2	NA	TRBJ2-1	TGTGCCAGCAGTTTTTGGACTAGCGGGAGTAGTGAGCAGTTCTTC	CASSFWTSGSSEQFF
TRBV6-1	TRBD1	NA	TRBJ1-5	TGTGCCACCCATCCGGGACAGGGGGCCAATCAGCCCCAGCATTTT	CATHPGQGANQPQHF
TRBV6-6	TRBD1	NA	TRBJ1-4	TGTGCCAGCATCTCACACACAGGGGGCGAAAAACTGTTTTTT	CASISHTGGEKLFF
TRBV5-1	NA	once	TRBJ2-3	TGCGCCAGCAGCGACAACGGGGGCCCCGGCACAGATACGCAGTATTTT	CASSDNGGPGTDTQYF
TRBV28	TRBD1	NA	TRBJ1-1	TGTGCCAGCAGTTTCGGCGACAGGGGTATGGCTGAAGCTTTCTTT	CASSFGDRGMAEAFF
TRBV6-6	TRBD1	NA	TRBJ1-2	TGTGCCAGCAGAAGTGCTACAGGGGGCCGTGGCTACACCTTC	CASRSATGGRGYTF
TRBV7-9	TRBD1	NA	TRBJ2-3	TGTGCCGGGGGACAGGGCACAGATACGCAGTATTTT	CAGGQGTDTQYF
TRBV6-5	TRBD1	NA	TRBJ1-6	TGTGCCAGCAGTTACACAGGGGATTCACCCCTCCACTTT	CASSYTGDSPLHF
TRBV20-1	NA	NA	TRBJ2-1	TGCAGTGCCCCGCAAGGCAATGAGCAGTTCTTC	CSAPQGNEQFF
TRBV7-9	NA	NA	TRBJ1-2	TGTGCCAGCAGCTCCCGGGGGGGGGAAGTCTATGGCTACACCTTC	CASSSRGGEVYGYTF
TRBV5-6	TRBD1	once	TRBJ2-3	TGTGCCAGCAGCTTTACAGGGGCAGATACGCAGTATTTT	CASSFTGADTQYF
TRBV7-2	TRBD1	NA	TRBJ2-7	TGTGCCAGCAGCTTATCTTGGGACAGGGGCGAGCAGTACTTC	CASSLSWDRGEQYF
TRBV25-1	NA	NA	TRBJ1-3	TGTGCCAGCAGTGAGTCGGGCTCTGGAAACACCATATATTTT	CASSESGSGNTIYF
TRBV7-4	NA	NA	TRBJ2-7	TGTGCCAGCAGCTGGGGGGAATCCGGGGCCTACGAGCAGTACTTC	CASSWGESGAYEQYF
TRBV12-2	NA	NA	TRBJ2-4	TGTGCAAGTCGCTTAGTAGAGACACCGATAGCCAAAAACATTCAGTACTTC	CASRLVETPIAKNIQYF